A selection of T cell receptor beta chains follows, all from one sample in a study of T cells in Graves' hyperthyroidism and ophthalmopathy. TCRdb itself ran the multiplex PCR reads through MiXCR, one entry per CDR3 protein. The repertoire holds hundreds of thousands of distinct CDR3 sequences, with approximately 14% as singletons. The specimen sequenced was blood. The receptors come from a woman aged 18-29 years with Graves' hyperthyroidism. Both conserved end residues are part of each CDR3. A D gene is named only where the DNA matches it firmly. Rows give clone size only sometimes, using once, few, many, or a class for an expanded clone.

clone_size j_call d_call v_call cdr3_aa cdr3_nt
few TRBJ2-7 TRBD1 TRBV29-1 CSVQLLQGATYEQYF TGCAGCGTTCAACTGTTACAGGGGGCTACCTACGAGCAGTACTTC
many TRBJ2-7 TRBD1 TRBV5-6 CASSSTGTGPYEQYF TGTGCCAGCAGCTCAACCGGGACAGGACCCTACGAGCAGTACTTC
. TRBJ1-5 TRBD1 TRBV30 CAWGKRDRGNQPQHF TGTGCCTGGGGTAAGCGGGACAGGGGAAATCAGCCCCAGCATTTT
few TRBJ2-7 . TRBV9 CASSVVEGEQYF TGTGCCAGCAGCGTAGTGGAGGGCGAGCAGTACTTC
few TRBJ2-7 . TRBV28 CASSLIRLGAYEQYF TGTGCCAGCAGTTTAATAAGGTTGGGAGCATACGAGCAGTACTTC
. TRBJ1-1 TRBD1 TRBV29-1 CSGDRGPGTEAFF TGCAGCGGTGACAGGGGGCCGGGCACTGAAGCTTTCTTT
many TRBJ2-7 . TRBV11-3 CASSRLISYEQYF TGTGCCAGCAGCCGACTTATCTCCTACGAGCAGTACTTC
. TRBJ2-3 . TRBV7-8 CASSSEGDTQYF TGTGCCAGCAGCTCAGAGGGCGATACGCAGTATTTT
few TRBJ1-5 TRBD1 TRBV30 CAWSVTGDQPQHF TGTGCCTGGAGTGTGACAGGGGACCAGCCCCAGCATTTT
many TRBJ1-5 . TRBV7-2 CASSAGQPQPQHF TGTGCCAGCAGCGCCGGACAGCCTCAGCCCCAGCATTTT
many TRBJ1-1 TRBD1 TRBV12-3/TRBV12-4 CASRSTGGYTEAFF TGTGCCAGCAGATCGACAGGGGGGTACACTGAAGCTTTCTTT
many TRBJ2-3 TRBD1 TRBV27 CASSLPDRAKRASTDTQYF TGTGCCAGCAGTTTACCCGACAGGGCGAAGAGGGCTAGCACAGATACGCAGTATTTT
. TRBJ2-3 TRBD1 TRBV27 CASIPQGWGTGESGAQYF TGTGCCAGCATCCCCCAGGGGTGGGGGACAGGGGAATCGGGTGCGCAGTATTTT
. TRBJ2-1 TRBD2 TRBV29-1 CSVPLLAFNEQFF TGCAGCGTTCCTCTACTAGCGTTCAATGAGCAGTTCTTC
. TRBJ2-3 . TRBV20-1 CSARVGPDGPHGDTQYF TGCAGTGCTAGAGTGGGGCCGGACGGGCCCCATGGAGATACGCAGTATTTT
many TRBJ1-6 . TRBV2 CASSEIRQVHNNSPLHF TGTGCCAGCAGCGAGATTAGACAGGTTCATAATAATTCACCCCTCCACTTT
few TRBJ2-6 . TRBV7-9 CASSSLDTVGGANVLTF TGTGCCAGCAGCTCGCTGGACACGGTCGGTGGGGCCAACGTCCTGACTTTC
. TRBJ2-3 . TRBV18 CASSPGFPRQVDTQYF TGTGCCAGCTCACCAGGTTTCCCCCGGCAGGTAGATACGCAGTATTTT
few TRBJ2-1 . TRBV10-3 CAISEPLDSFSYNEQFF TGTGCCATCAGTGAGCCCTTGGACTCTTTCTCATACAATGAGCAGTTCTTC
many TRBJ2-3 . TRBV7-9 CATIPIFSLTDTQYF TGTGCCACCATACCGATATTTAGCCTCACAGATACGCAGTATTTT
. TRBJ2-3 . TRBV5-1 CASSIGTKRDTQYF TGCGCCAGCAGCATCGGTACAAAGCGGGATACGCAGTATTTT